This note documents a single TCR beta chain sequence. V trimming: 6 bases; J trimming: 1 base; junction bases outside the gene matches: 11. The CDR3 sequence is 16 residues long. Germline CDR1 is KGHSH and CDR2 is LQKENI. This entry comes from a study of blood T cell repertoires in COVID-19. Assay used: immunoSEQ multiplex PCR; TCRdb lists only in-frame clones, some missing. Of roughly 250,000 clones in the sample, more than 80% are singletons; the top ten hold roughly 3.3%. The clonotype was recovered from a woman aged 40-49 years with acute or convalescent COVID-19. Specimen: peripheral blood. The V gene is TRBV18, the J gene TRBJ1-1; TRBD1 aligns across 7 bases. The CDR3 is CASSRSKGQSNTEAFF. The CDR3 DNA reads as TGTGCCAGCTCCCGCAGCAAGGGACAGTCGAACACTGAAGCTTTCTTT.